Given below is one TCR beta chain in context. There are 14 residues in the CDR3. J was trimmed by 5 bases and V by 0 bases; bases with no gene match: 6. Germline assignment: CDR1 SQVTM and CDR2 ANQGSEA. Donors were systemically healthy Caucasian individuals from Russia aged 6 to 90 years. This sample was included in a study of blood T cells in healthy people across ages. A second PCR, run for roughly 6 to 11 cycles, used a sample-barcoded 5' primer plus a J-beta primer mix. Carrying 12 random nucleotides, a template-switch adaptor labeled each individual cDNA molecule. TCRdb reanalysed the 5' RACE reads using MiXCR and keeps one entry per CDR3 protein. This sample yields 1.4 million or so distinct CDR3 sequences, of which approximately 43% are seen a single time; approximately 4.1% belongs to the top ten.

The chain is built from TRBV29-1 and TRBJ2-7, with 8 bases aligning to TRBD1. This receptor was obtained from a woman aged 18-35 years in good health. Sequenced sample: blood. In nucleotides, the CDR3 is TGCAGCGTTGAAGAAACAGGGGGTAGGGACGAGCAGTACTTC. Encoded protein: CSVEETGGRDEQYF.